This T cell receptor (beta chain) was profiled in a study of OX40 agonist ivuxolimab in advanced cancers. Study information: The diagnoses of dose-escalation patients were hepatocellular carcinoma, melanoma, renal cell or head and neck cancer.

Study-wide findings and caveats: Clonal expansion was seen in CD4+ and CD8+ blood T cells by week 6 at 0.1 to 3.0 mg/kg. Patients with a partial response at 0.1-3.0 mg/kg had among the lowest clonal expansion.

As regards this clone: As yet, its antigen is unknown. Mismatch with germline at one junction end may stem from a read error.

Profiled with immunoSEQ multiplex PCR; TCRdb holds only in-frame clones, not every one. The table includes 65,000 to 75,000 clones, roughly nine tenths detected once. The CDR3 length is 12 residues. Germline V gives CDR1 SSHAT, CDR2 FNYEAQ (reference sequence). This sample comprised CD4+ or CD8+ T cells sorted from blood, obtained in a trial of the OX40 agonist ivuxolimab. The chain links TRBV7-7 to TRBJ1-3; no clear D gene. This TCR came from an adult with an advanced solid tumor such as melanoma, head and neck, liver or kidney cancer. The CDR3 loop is CASSPAMGILVF. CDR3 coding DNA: TGTGCCAGCAGCCCAGCGATGGGGATCCTGGTTTTT.